The clone carrying this TCR beta chain has only a few counts. Deletions cut 3 bases from V and 1 base from J, with 12 bases between. The CDR3 spans 14 residues. The V gene's germline CDR1 is DFQATT and CDR2 SNEGSKA (reference sequence). Produced via immunoSEQ multiplex PCR; TCRdb's table is partial and in-frame only. In the table there are some 140,000 clones, more than 85% of which are singletons. This entry is derived from a study of control samples from healthy donors and cancer patients. This rearrangement joins TRBV20-1 to TRBJ1-1, with D unclear. The sequence was obtained from a woman under 40 in good health. The sample consisted of blood. DNA of the CDR3: TGCAGTGCTAGTGCGGGTGGGCGGAACACTGAAGCTTTCTTT. This encodes CSASAGGRNTEAFF.